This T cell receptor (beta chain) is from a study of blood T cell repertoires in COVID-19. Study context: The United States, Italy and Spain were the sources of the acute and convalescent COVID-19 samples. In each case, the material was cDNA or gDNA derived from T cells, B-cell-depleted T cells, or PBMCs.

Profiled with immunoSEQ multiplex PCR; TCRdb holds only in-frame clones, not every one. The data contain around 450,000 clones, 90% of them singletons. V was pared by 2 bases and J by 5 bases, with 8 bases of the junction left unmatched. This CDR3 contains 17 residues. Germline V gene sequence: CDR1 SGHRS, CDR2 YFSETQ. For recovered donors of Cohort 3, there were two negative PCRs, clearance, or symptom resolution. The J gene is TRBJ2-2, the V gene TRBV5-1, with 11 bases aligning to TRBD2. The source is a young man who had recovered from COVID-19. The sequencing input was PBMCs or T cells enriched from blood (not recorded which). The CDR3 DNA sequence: TGCGCCAGCAGCTTTAATAGCGGGAGGGCCATAACCGGGGAGCTGTTTTTT. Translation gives CASSFNSGRAITGELFF.